These 18 T cell receptor beta chains originate from one sample sequenced in a study of blood T cell repertoires in COVID-19. Profiling relied on immunoSEQ multiplex PCR, and the TCRdb table lists in-frame clones only, not all of them. The sample holds around 500,000 clones; roughly 90% are singletons and the top ten take approximately 1.8%. Sequences were obtained from PBMCs or T cells enriched from blood (not recorded which). The source is a woman between 40 and 50 years old who had recovered from COVID-19.

This sequence joins TRBV11-2 and TRBJ1-5; D remains unclear. This CDR3 is built from 13 residues. Germline CDR1 SGHAT, CDR2 FQNNGV. Trimming shortened V by 0 bases and J by 5 bases, and 5 bases separated the two germline ends. The DNA of the CDR3 is TGTGCCAGCAGCTTAGACAGATATCAGCCCCAGCATTTT. This translates into CASSLDRYQPQHF. Drawing the rest from reference TRBV11-2 and TRBJ1-5, the complete variable domain is EAGVAQSPRYKIIEKRQSVAFWCNPISGHATLYWYQQILGQGPKLLIQFQNNGVVDDSQLPKDRFSAERLKGVDSTLKIQPAKLEDSAVYLCASSLDRYQPQHFGDGTRLSIL.

This chain uses TRBV10-1 with TRBJ2-7; TRBD2 matches at 10 bases. The V gene's germline CDR1 is WNHNN and CDR2 SYGVQD (reference sequence). J was trimmed by 7 bases and V by 2 bases; bases with no gene match: 8. This CDR3 spans 15 amino acids. The CDR3 DNA is TGCGCCAGCAGTGAGAACCTAGCGGGAGTGGGGGAGCAGTACTTC. Translating it yields CASSENLAGVGEQYF.

Only a few counts were recorded for this clone. The J gene is TRBJ2-7, the V gene TRBV7-2, with 11 bases matching TRBD2. V lost 1 base and J lost 2; bases outside the gene matches: 4. This CDR3 region has 16 residues. The germline V gene encodes CDR1 SGHTA and CDR2 FQGNSA. CDR3 nucleotides: TGTGCCAGCAGCTTAGAGCCACTAGCGGGAGCCTACGAGCAGTACTTC. The encoded protein is CASSLEPLAGAYEQYF. The variable domain in full, completed from reference TRBV7-2 and TRBJ2-7, reads GAGVSQSPSNKVTEKGKDVELRCDPISGHTALYWYRQSLGQGLEFLIYFQGNSAPDKSGLPSDRFSAERTGGSVSTLTIQRTQQEDSAVYLCASSLEPLAGAYEQYFGPGTRLTVT.

This chain links TRBV12-3 or TRBV12-4 with TRBJ1-1; weak D call: TRBD1 (5 bases). This CDR3 comprises 12 residues. V was trimmed by 8 bases and J by 0 bases, leaving 7 bases between them. CDR3 residues: CASGHLNTEAFF. The CDR3 DNA reads TGTGCCAGCGGACATCTGAACACTGAAGCTTTCTTT.

The chain carries TRBV5-8 and TRBJ1-1; no firm D call. This CDR3 comprises 14 residues. From germline, CDR1 is SGHTS and CDR2 YDEGEE. Trimming took off 4 bases at V and 3 bases at J, with 13 bases between the two ends. As DNA, the CDR3 is TGTGCCAGCAGCACAAAGGCCCAGGACACTGAAGCTTTCTTT. It is translated as CASSTKAQDTEAFF. Based on the CDR3 plus reference TRBV5-8 and TRBJ1-1, the full variable domain is EAGVTQSPTHLIKTRGQQATLRCSPISGHTSVYWYQQALGLGLQFLLWYDEGEERNRGNFPPRFSGRQFPNYSSELNVNALELEDSALYLCASSTKAQDTEAFFGQGTRLTVV.

CDR3 loop: CSASLPLKGDNEQFF. For the CDR3, the DNA is TGCAGTGCTAGTCTTCCGCTGAAGGGGGACAATGAGCAGTTCTTC. The chain links TRBV20-1 to TRBJ2-1, with D perhaps TRBD1 (6 bases). V was pared by 3 bases and J by 5 bases, with 17 bases between. Germline V gives CDR1 DFQATT, CDR2 SNEGSKA (reference sequence). The length of the CDR3 is 15 residues.

The chain combines TRBV10-3 with TRBJ1-2; TRBD1 aligns across 7 bases. This CDR3 comprises 12 residues. V shed 3 bases and J 7 bases; nucleotides not matched to a gene: 2. Per the germline V gene, CDR1 is ENHRY and CDR2 is SYGVKD. In DNA, the CDR3 is TGTGCCATCAGTGACAGGGACAGTGGCTACACCTTC. Its translation is CAISDRDSGYTF.

The V gene is TRBV6-2 or TRBV6-3, the J gene TRBJ2-7; D is possibly TRBD1 (5 bases). Trimming removed 6 bases from V and 3 bases from J, with 18 bases in between. This CDR3 contains 15 residues. The germline CDR1 and CDR2 sequences are MNHEY and SVGEGT. CDR3 in amino acids: CASSQTATSSYEQYF. CDR3 nucleotides: TGTGCCAGCAGCCAGACAGCCACCTCGAGCTACGAGCAGTACTTC.

This clone was detected once. Within the sample, other DNA sequences also encode this same CDR3. The rearrangement links TRBV6-1 to TRBJ2-7; maybe TRBD1 (6 bases). V lost 2 bases, J lost 3 bases, and 8 bases lay in between. CDR3 size: 13 residues. Germline lookup yields CDR1 MNHNS and CDR2 SASEGT. CDR3 loop: CASSERQVYEQYF. The CDR3 DNA reads TGTGCCAGCAGTGAAAGACAGGTCTACGAGCAGTACTTC.

This clone was observed a single time. The chain carries TRBV7-6 and TRBJ1-2; D possibly corresponds to TRBD1 (6 bases). CDR1 is SGHVS, CDR2 FNYEAQ, per germline. The CDR3 spans 15 residues. V lost 2 bases and J lost 1, with 11 bases in between. Written as DNA, the CDR3 is TGTGCCAGCAGCTTACGGGACACCGATAACTATGGCTACACCTTC. This codes for CASSLRDTDNYGYTF.

The J gene is TRBJ2-7, the V gene TRBV12-5, with 7 bases matching TRBD1. The CDR3 spans 15 residues. Germline V lookup: CDR1 LGHNT, CDR2 FRNRAP. V was clipped by 2 bases and J by 2 bases; unmatched bases: 6. CDR3 DNA sequence: TGTGCTAGTGGTTTGTCGTCAGGGGGACCCTACGAGCAGTACTTC. Translated, it gives CASGLSSGGPYEQYF.

This chain uses TRBV2 with TRBJ2-1; 12 bases are shared with TRBD2. The CDR3 runs 17 residues. Trimming cost V 7 bases and J 0 bases; bases outside gene matches: 7. Looked up from germline, CDR1 is SNHLY and CDR2 is FYNNEI. The CDR3 region is CASNGLAGSSSYNEQFF. The CDR3 bases are TGTGCCAGCAACGGACTAGCGGGATCGAGCTCCTACAATGAGCAGTTCTTC.

The chain is built from TRBV28 and TRBJ2-7, with a possible D match to TRBD1 (6 bases). V lost 7 bases and J lost 11, with 21 bases in between. Germline-derived CDR1 and CDR2 are MDHEN and SYDVKM. There are 13 residues in the CDR3. CDR3 amino acids: CASTLTTLDRKYF. Here the CDR3 DNA reads TGTGCCAGCACTCTCACCACTCTCGACAGGAAGTACTTC.

The chain combines TRBV3-1 (or the pseudogene TRBV3-2) with TRBJ1-2, with D maybe TRBD1 (6 bases). Germline V gene lookup returns CDR1 LGHDT and CDR2 YNNKEL (reference sequence). V was pared by 0 bases and J by 4 bases, with 12 bases between. The CDR3 sequence is 15 residues long. CDR3 residues: CASSQDGRGSYGYTF. The CDR3 nucleotides read TGTGCCAGCAGCCAAGATGGCAGGGGCTCCTATGGCTACACCTTC.

This chain connects TRBV6-5 to TRBJ2-1; 7 nucleotides match TRBD2. The CDR3 extends over 15 amino acids. V dropped 6 bases and J dropped 3; count of bases not matched to a gene: 8. Germline CDR1 reads MNHEY; CDR2 reads SVGAGI. The CDR3 region is CASSLGASGYNEQFF. CDR3 DNA: TGTGCCAGCAGCCTCGGCGCTAGCGGCTACAATGAGCAGTTCTTC.

This clone occurred once. The chain has TRBV19 and TRBJ2-7; tentative D call: TRBD1 (6 bases). The V and J ends lost 4 bases and 2 bases respectively, with 12 bases between them. There are 14 residues in the CDR3. CDR1 and CDR2 from the germline V gene are LNHDA and SQIVND (reference sequence). Here the CDR3 DNA reads TGTGCCAGTAGTACCCTACGGGACACCTACGAGCAGTACTTC. It codes for CASSTLRDTYEQYF.

The chain combines TRBV29-1 with TRBJ1-1; 8 bases agree with TRBD1. CDR3 length equals 16 residues. Germline CDR1 SQVTM, CDR2 ANQGSEA. V lost 6 bases to trimming and J lost 2 bases; unmatched junction nucleotides: 14. Here the CDR3 DNA reads TGCAGCGTAGGCACAAATCCAGGGGGCGCAAACACTGAAGCTTTCTTT. Amino acids: CSVGTNPGGANTEAFF.

This chain connects TRBV11-1 to TRBJ1-2; D remains unclear. The V end lost 4 bases, the J end lost 3 bases, and 12 bases lay between the germline ends. CDR3 length: 14 residues. CDR1 is SGHAT and CDR2 is FQDESV in the germline V gene (reference sequence). In DNA, the CDR3 is TGTGCCAGCAGCTCCGCCTCGGGATACTATGGCTACACCTTC. Translated, it gives CASSSASGYYGYTF.